The source of this T cell receptor beta chain is a study of T cells in Graves' hyperthyroidism and ophthalmopathy. Study results and limitations: A model built on 13 V-J features separated ophthalmopathy from stable hyperthyroidism. Most expanded thyroid clonotypes above 0.001 recurred in blood.

Uncontrolled infection, other autoimmune disease, pregnancy or lactation disqualified patients from enrolment. In this sample, this clonotype turned up many times. The target antigen is unknown. V was shortened by 4 bases and J by 10 bases, with 14 bases between the two germline ends. The length of the CDR3 is 14 residues. Per the germline V gene, CDR1 is SNHLY and CDR2 is FYNNEI. Template material for amplifying TCR beta CDR3 regions consisted of RNA transcripts. Researchers ran a first-round RT-PCR on the TCR CDR3 using the HTBI primer set. TCRdb reprocessed the multiplex PCR reads with MiXCR, giving one entry per CDR3 protein. The sample records about 400,000 distinct CDR3 sequences, about 14% being singletons.

This rearrangement joins TRBV2 to TRBJ1-6, with D maybe TRBD1 (5 bases). Sequenced sample: blood. The source of this sequence is a woman aged 30 to 39 with Graves' ophthalmopathy. CDR3 bases: TGTGCCAGCAGTGTGGGACGGTCTATGTCACCCCTCCACTTT. Encoded protein: CASSVGRSMSPLHF.